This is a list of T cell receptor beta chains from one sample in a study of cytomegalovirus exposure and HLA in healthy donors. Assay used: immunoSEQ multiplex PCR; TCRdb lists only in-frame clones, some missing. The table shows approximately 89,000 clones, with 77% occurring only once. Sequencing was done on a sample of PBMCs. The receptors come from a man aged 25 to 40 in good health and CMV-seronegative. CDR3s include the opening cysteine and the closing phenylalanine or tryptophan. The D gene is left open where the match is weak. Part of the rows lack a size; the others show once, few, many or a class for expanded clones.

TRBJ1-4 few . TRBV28 CASRPGGRAQEKLFF TGTGCCAGCCGCCCGGGGGGCCGCGCCCAGGAAAAACTGTTTTTT
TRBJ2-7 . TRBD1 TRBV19 CASRGRTGGSYEQYF TGTGCCAGTAGGGGAAGGACAGGGGGTTCCTACGAGCAGTACTTC
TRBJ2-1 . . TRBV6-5 CASSYSRDYNEQFF TGTGCCAGCAGTTATTCGCGGGATTACAATGAGCAGTTCTTC
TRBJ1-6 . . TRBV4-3 CASSQGSNSPLHF TGCGCCAGCAGCCAAGGGAGTAATTCACCCCTCCACTTT
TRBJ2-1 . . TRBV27 CASSFRQSSYNEQFF TGTGCCAGCAGTTTTCGACAGTCCTCTTACAATGAGCAGTTCTTC
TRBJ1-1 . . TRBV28 CASRYWGLWGTEAFF TGTGCCAGCAGATACTGGGGACTTTGGGGCACTGAAGCTTTCTTT
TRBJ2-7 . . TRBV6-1 CASSQEPSYEQYF TGTGCCAGCAGTCAGGAACCGTCCTACGAGCAGTACTTC
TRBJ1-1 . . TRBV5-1 CASSLVGTRGTEAFF TGCGCCAGCAGCTTGGTTGGGACCAGGGGCACTGAAGCTTTCTTT
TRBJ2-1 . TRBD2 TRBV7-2 CASSLSGGNEQFF TGTGCCAGCAGCTTATCGGGGGGCAATGAGCAGTTCTTC
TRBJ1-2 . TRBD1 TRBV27 CASSPDRVYGYTF TGTGCCAGCAGTCCTGACAGGGTCTATGGCTACACCTTC
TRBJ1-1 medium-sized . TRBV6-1 CASSPQGNTEAFF TGTGCCAGCAGCCCACAGGGGAACACTGAAGCTTTCTTT
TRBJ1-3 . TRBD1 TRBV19 CASSMLTGGRAIYF TGTGCCAGTAGTATGTTGACAGGGGGCCGCGCCATATATTTT
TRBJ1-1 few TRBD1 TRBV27 CASSPGTGGLGTEAFF TGTGCCAGCAGTCCAGGGACAGGGGGATTGGGCACTGAAGCTTTCTTT